The text below deals with one T cell receptor beta chain. What it recognizes is unknown. The assay was immunoSEQ multiplex PCR, and TCRdb's table has in-frame clones only and misses some. The table records tens of thousands of clones, under 95% of them present only once. These data are taken from a study of T cell repertoires and Cas9 in healthy adults. V lost 2 bases, J lost 1 base, and 6 bases stayed unmatched. This CDR3 is 16 amino acids long. Germline V gene lookup returns CDR1 SGHDT and CDR2 YYEEEE. Study-level results: In vitro, SpCas9-reactive Tregs were reported to curb effector T cell proliferation and function.

The sequenced material came from CD4+ effector T cells (CD127+, CD25-, CD137-, CD154-) from PBMCs; culture status not recorded. The TCR sequence derives from a human donor in good health. The chain uses TRBV5-6 and TRBJ2-3; 8 bases line up with TRBD1. The CDR3 DNA reads TGTGCCAGCAGCTTTGACAGGGGCCTCCGCACAGATACGCAGTATTTT. Translation: CASSFDRGLRTDTQYF.